The T cell receptor (beta chain) described here comes from a study of cytomegalovirus exposure and HLA in healthy donors. PCR involved 60 Vbeta and 13 Jbeta primers. Per the authors' pipeline: It was a later analysis that counted approximately 81 million unique TCR beta chains, of which roughly 11 million were shared. The data were produced by immunoSEQ multiplex PCR, yet TCRdb's version contains in-frame clones alone and is incomplete. From that table come the V and J calls and clone size; the DNA was used to work out D and trimming. The table has some 200,000 clones, 70% to 85% seen once; the top ten hold 0.2% to 0.25%. Material: PBMCs. The sequence came from a girl aged 2-10 years in good health and CMV-seronegative.

CDR3 in DNA: TGTGCCAGCAGACGCCCGGGATCCCGGCATCATAGCAATCAGCCCCAGCATTTT. The encoded protein is CASRRPGSRHHSNQPQHF. V is TRBV28 and J is TRBJ1-5; D gene uncertain. V was cut by 6 bases and J by 0 bases, with 21 bases left in between. CDR1 and CDR2 (germline): MDHEN, SYDVKM. The CDR3 has 18 amino acids.